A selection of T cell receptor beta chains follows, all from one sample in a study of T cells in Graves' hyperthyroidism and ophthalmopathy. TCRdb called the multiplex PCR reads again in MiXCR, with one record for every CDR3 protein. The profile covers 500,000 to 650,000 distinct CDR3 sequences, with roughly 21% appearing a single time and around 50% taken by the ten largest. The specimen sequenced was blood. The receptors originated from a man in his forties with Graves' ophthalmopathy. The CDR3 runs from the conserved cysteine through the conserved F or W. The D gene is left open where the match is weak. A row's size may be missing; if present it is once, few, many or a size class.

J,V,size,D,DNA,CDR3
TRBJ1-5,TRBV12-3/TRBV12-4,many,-,TGTGCCAGCAGTATAGGGGGGACCAATCAGCCCCAGCATTTT,CASSIGGTNQPQHF
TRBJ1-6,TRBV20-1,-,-,TGCAGTGCTAGAGTCCGGGGGGGGGCCTCTCGGTCTTCACCCCTCCACTTT,CSARVRGGASRSSPLHF
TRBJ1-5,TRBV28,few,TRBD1,TGTGCCAGCAGTTCGGGGACAGGGGAATGGCATTTT,CASSSGTGEWHF
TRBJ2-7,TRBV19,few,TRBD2,TGTGCCAGTAGTGCGCGGGCGCGACTAGCGGGAAACGAGCAGTACTTC,CASSARARLAGNEQYF
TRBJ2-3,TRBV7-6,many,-,TGCGCCAGCAGCTTGGGGCCTTCTAGCACAGATACGCAGTATTTT,CASSLGPSSTDTQYF
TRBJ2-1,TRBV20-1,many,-,TGCAGTGCTAGAGGAAGACTAGTTAAGATAATCAATGAGCAGTTCTTC,CSARGRLVKIINEQFF
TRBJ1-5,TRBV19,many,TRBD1,TGTGCCAGTAGTATCTGGCAGGGGGCGAGGAATCAGCCCCAGCATTTT,CASSIWQGARNQPQHF
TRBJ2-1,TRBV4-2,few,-,TGTGCCAGCAGCCAAGACCCCTATAGCACAGGGGAGCAGTTCTTC,CASSQDPYSTGEQFF
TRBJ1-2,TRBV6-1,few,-,TGTGCCAGCAGTTACGCGTACAAGGCAGATGGCTACACCTTC,CASSYAYKADGYTF
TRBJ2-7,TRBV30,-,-,TGTGCCTGGACCTTAAGGGGGGCGGAGCAGTACTTC,CAWTLRGAEQYF
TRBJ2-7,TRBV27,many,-,TGTGCCAGCAGTGACAGACCTTTGAGTTACGAGCAGTACTTC,CASSDRPLSYEQYF
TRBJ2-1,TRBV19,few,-,TGTGCCAGTAGTATGGGCAATTACAATGAGCAGTTCTTC,CASSMGNYNEQFF
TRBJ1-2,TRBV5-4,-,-,TGTGCCAGCAGCTTGACAGGGCTTCATGGCTACACCTTC,CASSLTGLHGYTF
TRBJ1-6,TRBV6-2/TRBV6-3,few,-,TGTGCCAGCAGTCGGGACCATCGAGAATCACCCCTCCACTTT,CASSRDHRESPLHF
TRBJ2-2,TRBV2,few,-,TGTGCCAGCAAAGGGGGATCGAACACCGGGGAGCTGTTTTTT,CASKGGSNTGELFF
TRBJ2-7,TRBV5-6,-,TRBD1,TGTGCCAGCAGCGGGGGACAGGGGCGCAGCCGAACCTACGAGCAGTACTTC,CASSGGQGRSRTYEQYF
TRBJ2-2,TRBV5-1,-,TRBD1,TGCGCCAGCAGCTTGATGGACAGGGGGCCAAACACCGGGGAGCTGTTTTTT,CASSLMDRGPNTGELFF
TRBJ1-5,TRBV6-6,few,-,TGTGCCAGCAGTTACTCTTCGGCAGGGAGCAATCAGCCCCAGCATTTT,CASSYSSAGSNQPQHF
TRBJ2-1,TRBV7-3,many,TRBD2,TGTGCCAGCAGCCTGGGCGGGAGGATCGACAATGAGCAGTTCTTC,CASSLGGRIDNEQFF
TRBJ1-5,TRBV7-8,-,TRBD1,TGTGCCAGCAGCTCTGACAGGGGTCAGCCCCAGCATTTT,CASSSDRGQPQHF
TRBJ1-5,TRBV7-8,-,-,TGTGCCAGCAGCTTAAACTTTTTTAGCAATCAGCCCCAGCATTTT,CASSLNFFSNQPQHF
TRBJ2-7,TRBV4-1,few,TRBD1,TGCGCCAGCAGTTTTGACAGGGCCATCTCCTACGAGCAGTACTTC,CASSFDRAISYEQYF
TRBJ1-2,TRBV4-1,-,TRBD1,TGCGCCAGCAGCCAAACCCAGGGGGCGGGAGGCTACACCTTC,CASSQTQGAGGYTF
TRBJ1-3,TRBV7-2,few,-,TGTGCCAGCAGCTTAGGTGGCGGAAACACCATATATTTT,CASSLGGGNTIYF
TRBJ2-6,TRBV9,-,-,TGTGCCAGCAGCGTAGTGCCCTGGGGCAACCCTGGGGCCAACGTCCTGACTTTC,CASSVVPWGNPGANVLTF
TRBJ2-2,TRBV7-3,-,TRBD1,TGTGCCAGCAAGGGACAGGGGAACACCGGGGAGCTGTTTTTT,CASKGQGNTGELFF
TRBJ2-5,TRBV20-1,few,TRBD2,TGCAGTGCTAGAGGGGGACTAGCGGGGGACGGTGGCCAGTACTTC,CSARGGLAGDGGQYF
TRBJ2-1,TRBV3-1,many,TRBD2,TGTGCCAGCAGCCATTTTGGCGGGAGCGGGGGAAGAAATGAGCAGTTCTTC,CASSHFGGSGGRNEQFF
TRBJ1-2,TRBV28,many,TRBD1,TGTGCCAGCAGTTATCAGGGGGTCAACTATGGCTACACCTTC,CASSYQGVNYGYTF
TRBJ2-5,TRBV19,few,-,TGTGCCAGTAGTATACAGGGTTTGGAGACCCAGTACTTC,CASSIQGLETQYF
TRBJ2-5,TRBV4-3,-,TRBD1,TGCGCCAGCAGCCAAGATGACAGGGACCAAGAGACCCAGTACTTC,CASSQDDRDQETQYF
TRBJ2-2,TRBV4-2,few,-,TGTGCCAGCGGGGCCTACACCGGGGAGCTGTTTTTT,CASGAYTGELFF
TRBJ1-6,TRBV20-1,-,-,TGCAGTGCTAGGGGACACCGTAGCTCCTATAATTCACCCCTCCACTTT,CSARGHRSSYNSPLHF
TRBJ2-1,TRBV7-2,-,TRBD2,TGTGCCAGCAGCATGGGGGGGGACGGTAGTGAGCAGTTCTTC,CASSMGGDGSEQFF
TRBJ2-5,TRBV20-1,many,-,TGCAGTGCGCCTAAAGCGGGCCGGCAAGAGACCCAGTACTTC,CSAPKAGRQETQYF
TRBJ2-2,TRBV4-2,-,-,TGTGCCAGCAGCCAAGATGGGCAGACCTTGAACACCGGGGAGCTGTTTTTT,CASSQDGQTLNTGELFF
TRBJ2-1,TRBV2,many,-,TGTGCCAGCAGACCCGGACGGGGGTACAATGAGCAGTTCTTC,CASRPGRGYNEQFF
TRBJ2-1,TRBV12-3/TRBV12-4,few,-,TGTGCCAGCAGTTTACAGGGCCTCTCCTACAATGAGCAGTTCTTC,CASSLQGLSYNEQFF
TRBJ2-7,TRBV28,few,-,TGTGCCAGCAGTTTCATGAATAAGTACGAGCAGTACTTC,CASSFMNKYEQYF
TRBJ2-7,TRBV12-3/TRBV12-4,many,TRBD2,TGTGCCAGCAGTGGTGGGCTAGCGGGACTCCCCGAGCAGTACTTC,CASSGGLAGLPEQYF
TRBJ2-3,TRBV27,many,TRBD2,TGTGCCAGCAGCATGGCAGGGGGCACTAGCGGGAGAATAACAGATACGCAGTATTTT,CASSMAGGTSGRITDTQYF
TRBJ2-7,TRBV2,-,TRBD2,TGTGCCATAAAACTAGCGGGTCTCTACGAGCAGTACTTC,CAIKLAGLYEQYF
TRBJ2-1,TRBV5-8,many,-,TGTGCCAGCAGCCCCTGGGGCGGATACAATGAGCAGTTCTTC,CASSPWGGYNEQFF
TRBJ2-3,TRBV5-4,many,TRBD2,TGTGCCAGCAGCCCCCAAGCGGGGGGGCCCGATACGCAGTATTTT,CASSPQAGGPDTQYF
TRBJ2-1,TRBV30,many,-,TGTGCCTGGGGGGGGTTGAGGGAGCAGTTCTTC,CAWGGLREQFF
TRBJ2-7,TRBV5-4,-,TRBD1,TGTGCCAGCAGCTTGATCAGGGGGAGCTCCTACGAGCAGTACTTC,CASSLIRGSSYEQYF
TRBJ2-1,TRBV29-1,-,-,TGCAGCGTTGGAAGCGGACCCAGCTCCTACAATGAGCAGTTCTTC,CSVGSGPSSYNEQFF
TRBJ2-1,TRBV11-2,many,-,TGTGCCAGCAGCTCGGCCAGGGAAAGGGAGCAGTTCTTC,CASSSAREREQFF
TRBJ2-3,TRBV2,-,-,TGTGCCAGCAGCGTCACCCGGCGCAGGGATGGCACAGATACGCAGTATTTT,CASSVTRRRDGTDTQYF
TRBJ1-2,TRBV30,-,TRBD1,TGTGCCTGGGAAGGTCCCCCGGACAGGGGTCTTGGCTACACCTTC,CAWEGPPDRGLGYTF
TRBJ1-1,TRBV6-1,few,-,TGTGCCAGCAGTGAATTATTAATAGATGGAGGCAGGCTCCCTGAAGCTTTCTTT,CASSELLIDGGRLPEAFF
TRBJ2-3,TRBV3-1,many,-,TGTGCCAGCAACTCCGGCACAGATACGCAGTATTTT,CASNSGTDTQYF
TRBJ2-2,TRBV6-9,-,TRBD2,TGTGCCAGGAAACTAGCGGGGACAGCCACCGGGGAGCTGTTTTTT,CARKLAGTATGELFF
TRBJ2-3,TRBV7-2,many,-,TGTGCCAGCAGCTTAACCGGGACTGGGGGGCCAGATACGCAGTATTTT,CASSLTGTGGPDTQYF
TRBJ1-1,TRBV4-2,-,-,TGTGCCAGCAGCCAAGATGGGGCCAGAACTGAAGCTTTCTTT,CASSQDGARTEAFF